Below are 5 T cell receptor beta chains sequenced from a single sample in a study of shared clonotypes between healthy human individuals. The naive CD8 population came from CD45RO-negative cells selected for CCR7, without terminally differentiated effector memory CD45RA+ cells. Sequencing used immunoSEQ multiplex PCR; TCRdb keeps in-frame clones, though not all of them. Here the sample spans about 2,100,000 clones, just over 90% being singletons. The source material was naive CD8+ T cells from PBMCs. These receptors were taken from a young man in good health. Some clones in this sample may be carry-over from other donors' samples.

V usage is TRBV5-8 and J usage is TRBJ2-5; the D is unclear. V gave up 2 bases and J gave up 1 base, with 9 bases separating them. Germline V gene lookup returns CDR1 SGHTS and CDR2 YDEGEE. CDR3 length equals 14 residues. This chain's CDR3 is CASSFPSLQETQYF. For the CDR3, the DNA is TGTGCCAGCAGCTTTCCCAGCCTCCAAGAGACCCAGTACTTC.

The chain has TRBV4-3 and TRBJ2-1; D ambiguous. V was trimmed by 1 base and J by 8 bases, leaving 15 bases between them. This CDR3 region has 15 residues. Looked up from germline, CDR1 is LGHNA and CDR2 is YSLEER. CDR3 loop: CASSQGPRAGDEQFF. CDR3 sequence (DNA): TGCGCCAGCAGCCAAGGACCTAGGGCCGGCGATGAGCAGTTCTTC.

The CDR3 region has the DNA TGTGCCAGCAGCTCCAACTGGGGGAGCACAGATACGCAGTATTTT. Translated: CASSSNWGSTDTQYF. The V gene is TRBV5-5, the J gene TRBJ2-3; D may correspond to TRBD1 or TRBD2 (5 bases each). In germline, CDR1 is SGHKS, CDR2 YYEKEE (reference sequence). V was pared by 3 bases and J by 0 bases, with 11 bases between. The CDR3 runs to 15 residues.

The V gene is TRBV27, the J gene TRBJ2-1, with a tentative D call TRBD2 (7 bases). Per the germline V gene, CDR1 is MNHEY and CDR2 is SMNVEV (reference sequence). V dropped 3 bases and J dropped 8 bases, with 11 bases sitting between them. This CDR3 region has 13 residues. This chain's CDR3 is CASSLRGPDEQFF. CDR3 DNA: TGTGCCAGCAGTTTGCGGGGGCCGGATGAGCAGTTCTTC.

This chain joins TRBV12-1 and TRBJ1-3; the table's D call, TRBD1, has no DNA check behind it. TRBV12-1 is an annotated pseudogene. The CDR3 loop spans 15 amino acids. CDR3 residues: CASSLEDRVGNTIYF. The CDR3 DNA reads as TGTGCCAGCAGCTTAGAGGACAGGGTTGGAAACACCATATATTTT.